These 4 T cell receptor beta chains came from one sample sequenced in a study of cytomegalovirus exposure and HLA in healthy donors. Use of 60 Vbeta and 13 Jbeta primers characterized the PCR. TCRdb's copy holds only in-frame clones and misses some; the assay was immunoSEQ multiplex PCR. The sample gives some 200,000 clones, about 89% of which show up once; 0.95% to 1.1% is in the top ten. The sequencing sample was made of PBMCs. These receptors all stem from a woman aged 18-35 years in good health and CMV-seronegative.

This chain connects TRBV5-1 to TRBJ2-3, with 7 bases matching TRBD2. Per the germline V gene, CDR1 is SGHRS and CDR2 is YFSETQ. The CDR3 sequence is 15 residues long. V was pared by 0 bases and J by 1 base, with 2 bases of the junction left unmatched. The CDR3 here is CASSLVGGGTDTQYF. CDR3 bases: TGCGCCAGCAGCTTGGTGGGAGGGGGCACAGATACGCAGTATTTT.

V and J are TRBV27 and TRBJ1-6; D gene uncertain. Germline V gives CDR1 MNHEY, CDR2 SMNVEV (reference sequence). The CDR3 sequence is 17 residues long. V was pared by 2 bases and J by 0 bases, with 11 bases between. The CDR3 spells CASSLDNGSSYNSPLHF. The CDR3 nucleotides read TGTGCCAGCAGTTTAGATAATGGGAGCTCCTATAATTCACCCCTCCACTTT.

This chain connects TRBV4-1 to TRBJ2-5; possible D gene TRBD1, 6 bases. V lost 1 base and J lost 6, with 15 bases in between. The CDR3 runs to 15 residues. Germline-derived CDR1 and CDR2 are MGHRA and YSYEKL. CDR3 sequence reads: CASSQVGLGGKTQYF. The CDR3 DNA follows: TGCGCCAGCAGCCAAGTAGGTCTAGGGGGAAAGACCCAGTACTTC.

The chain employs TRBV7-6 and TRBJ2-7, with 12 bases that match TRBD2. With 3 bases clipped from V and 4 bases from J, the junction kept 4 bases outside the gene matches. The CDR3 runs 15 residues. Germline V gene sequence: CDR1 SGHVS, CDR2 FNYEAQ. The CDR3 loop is CASSLPTSGSYEQYF. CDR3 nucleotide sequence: TGTGCCAGCAGCTTGCCGACTAGCGGGAGTTACGAGCAGTACTTC. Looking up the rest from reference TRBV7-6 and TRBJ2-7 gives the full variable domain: GAGVSQSPRYKVTKRGQDVALRCDPISGHVSLYWYRQALGQGPEFLTYFNYEAQQDKSGLPNDRFSAERPEGSISTLTIQRTEQRDSAMYRCASSLPTSGSYEQYFGPGTRLTVT.